Listed here are 31 T cell receptor beta chains from one sample, sequenced in a study of shared clonotypes between healthy human individuals. Measured with immunoSEQ multiplex PCR; TCRdb has only the in-frame clones, and not every one. The sample yields more than 400,000 clones, over 70% seen once. Source material: PBMCs. The receptors were gathered from a woman aged 40 to 50 in good health. Some clones in this sample may be carry-over from other donors' samples.

This clone came up once. The chain couples TRBV28 to TRBJ2-7; D unresolved. This CDR3 spans 13 amino acids. Trimming shortened V by 5 bases and J by 1 base, and 9 bases separated the two germline ends. Germline V lookup: CDR1 MDHEN, CDR2 SYDVKM. In DNA, the CDR3 is TGTGCCAGCAGTCATGCTGGATCCTACGAGCAGTACTTC. Encoded protein: CASSHAGSYEQYF.

This clone was seen just once. The genes are TRBV27 and TRBJ2-7, with D possibly being TRBD1 (6 bases). CDR3 size: 13 residues. The V gene lost 5 bases and the J gene lost 3 bases, with 11 bases spanning the gap. Germline CDR1 is MNHEY and CDR2 is SMNVEV (reference sequence). The CDR3 coding sequence is TGTGCCAGCAGTCACGGGACAAGCTACGAGCAGTACTTC. This codes for CASSHGTSYEQYF.

Details on this clone: This may arise from a read error, as a much more abundant clone is one base away. This chain joins TRBV18 and TRBJ2-5; D remains unclear. The germline gives CDR1 KGHSH, CDR2 LQKENI. This CDR3 has 13 amino acids. The DNA of the CDR3 is TGTGCCAGCTCACCAAACGGAGAAGAGACCAAGTACTTC. It is translated as CASSPNGEETKYF.

J is TRBJ1-1 and V is TRBV28; D may be TRBD1 (5 bases). From germline, CDR1 is MDHEN and CDR2 SYDVKM. The CDR3 runs to 14 residues. Deletions cut 3 bases from V and 11 bases from J, with 19 bases between. CDR3 nucleotide sequence: TGTGCCAGCAGTTTTCCGGGGGAAATCCTGAGCGCTTTCTTT. Encoded protein: CASSFPGEILSAFF. Full variable domain (remainder filled in from reference TRBV28 and TRBJ1-1): DVKVTQSSRYLVKRTGEKVFLECVQDMDHENMFWYRQDPGLGLRLIYFSYDVKMKEKGDIPEGYSVSREKKERFSLILESASTNQTSMYLCASSFPGEILSAFFGQGTRLTVV.

The chain joins TRBV7-8 to TRBJ2-5; 9 positions agree with TRBD1. The CDR3 spans 15 residues. Unmatched junction bases numbered 9, after V lost 5 bases and J lost 5 bases. From germline, CDR1 is SGHVS and CDR2 FQNEAQ. The CDR3 loop is CASSLQQGAWETQYF. In DNA form, the CDR3 reads TGTGCCAGCAGCCTACAACAGGGGGCGTGGGAGACCCAGTACTTC.

CDR3 nucleotide sequence: TGTGCCAGCAGCTCTGCAACAGGGGGCTGGGACACCGGGGAGCTGTTTTTT. Its translation: CASSSATGGWDTGELFF. The rearrangement links TRBV28 to TRBJ2-2; 9 positions agree with TRBD1. J lost 3 bases, V lost 6 bases, and 11 bases had no gene match. Germline loops: CDR1 MDHEN, CDR2 SYDVKM. CDR3 length: 17 residues.

This clone occurred once. This sequence joins TRBV13 and TRBJ2-7, with D hard to call. There are 13 residues in the CDR3. V was clipped by 2 bases and J by 1 base, with 6 bases between them. Germline values: CDR1 PRHDT, CDR2 FYEKMQ (reference sequence). CDR3: CASSLRNSYEQYF. CDR3 DNA: TGTGCCAGCAGCTTAAGGAATTCCTACGAGCAGTACTTC.

V is TRBV15 and J is TRBJ1-5, with D uncertain. This CDR3 is 15 amino acids long. With 0 bases removed from V and 6 bases from J, the gap between germline ends came to 12 bases. CDR1 and CDR2 (germline): LNHNV, YYDKDF (reference sequence). CDR3 amino acids: CATSRESGSGQPQHF. CDR3 coding DNA: TGTGCCACCAGCAGAGAATCGGGGAGCGGTCAGCCCCAGCATTTT.

This rearrangement joins TRBV28 to TRBJ2-2, with 8 bases that match TRBD1. V dropped 3 bases and J dropped 6; count of bases not matched to a gene: 12. The germline gives CDR1 MDHEN, CDR2 SYDVKM. The CDR3 has 17 residues. CDR3 sequence (DNA): TGTGCCAGCAGTTTGTGGCAGGGGGCGGGGAAACCCGGGGAGCTGTTTTTT. This codes for CASSLWQGAGKPGELFF.

The CDR3 protein is CAWSVLGTGTEAFF. The DNA of the CDR3 is TGTGCCTGGAGTGTTTTAGGGACAGGGACTGAAGCTTTCTTT. The rearrangement links TRBV30 to TRBJ1-1, with 9 nucleotides matching TRBD1. V shed 0 bases, J shed 5 bases, and the junction held 4 bases outside the gene matches. The length of the CDR3 is 14 residues. CDR1 is GTSNPN and CDR2 is SVGIG in the germline V gene (reference sequence).

As regards this clone: A read error is likely here: a far larger clone is one base away. This sample also contains other DNA sequences that code for the same CDR3. The chain joins TRBV11-2 to TRBJ2-3, with 9 bases fitting TRBD1. With 3 bases clipped from V and 3 bases from J, the junction kept 13 bases outside the gene matches. Germline lookup yields CDR1 SGHAT and CDR2 FQNNGV. The CDR3 is 18 residues long. The CDR3 DNA reads as TGTGCCAGCAGCTTGACGTCTCCTAAGGACAGGGGAACAGATACGCAGTATTTT. The encoded protein is CASSLTSPKDRGTDTQYF. Full variable domain (outside the CDR3, taken from reference TRBV11-2 and TRBJ2-3): EAGVAQSPRYKIIEKRQSVAFWCNPISGHATLYWYQQILGQGPKLLIQFQNNGVVDDSQLPKDRFSAERLKGVDSTLKIQPAKLEDSAVYLCASSLTSPKDRGTDTQYFGPGTRLTVL.

The genes are TRBV28 and TRBJ1-2; D gene ambiguous. Trimming stripped 3 bases from V and 3 bases from J, with 8 bases between. In germline, CDR1 is MDHEN, CDR2 SYDVKM. This CDR3 comprises 13 residues. The CDR3 sequence: CASSFAGHYGYTF. In DNA, the CDR3 is TGTGCCAGCAGTTTCGCGGGTCACTATGGCTACACCTTC.

V gene TRBV7-2 combines with J gene TRBJ2-4; 14 bases line up with TRBD2. The CDR3 has 18 amino acids. V lost 5 bases, J lost 0 bases, and 6 bases stayed unmatched. Per germline, CDR1 SGHTA and CDR2 FQGNSA. CDR3 sequence: CASSLRLAGGLAKNIQYF. Here the CDR3 DNA reads TGTGCCAGCAGCCTCCGACTAGCGGGAGGGCTAGCCAAAAACATTCAGTACTTC.

The V call is TRBV9, the J call TRBJ1-4, with D possibly being TRBD1 (6 bases). Trimming took 4 bases from V and 0 from J, leaving 16 bases between them. Germline V gene data show CDR1 as SGDLS and CDR2 as YYNGEE. The CDR3 is made up of 17 amino acids. The CDR3 spells CASSRHRVVATNEKLFF. The CDR3 bases are TGTGCCAGCAGCAGACACAGGGTAGTGGCAACTAATGAAAAACTGTTTTTT.

This clone was found once. J is TRBJ2-2 and V is TRBV7-3, with TRBD1 as a possible D gene (6 bases). Trimming stripped 5 bases from V and 5 bases from J, with 15 bases between. The CDR3 has 15 residues. Germline loops: CDR1 SGHTA, CDR2 FQGTGA. Here the CDR3 DNA reads TGTGCCAGCAGCCCATCCGGGACAAATACCGGGGAGCTGTTTTTT. This codes for CASSPSGTNTGELFF.

CDR3 DNA sequence: TGCAGCGTTGTGACAGGGCTAACGGGCAATCAGCCCCAGCATTTT. The encoded protein is CSVVTGLTGNQPQHF. The chain recombines TRBV29-1 with TRBJ1-5, with 7 bases fitting TRBD1. The CDR3 extends over 15 amino acids. Germline-derived CDR1 and CDR2 are SQVTM and ANQGSEA. With V trimmed by 4 bases and J by 2 bases, 8 bases remained unmatched.

For this clone: This probably arose from a read error, given a far larger clone one base away. The chain has TRBV2 and TRBJ2-2; 10 positions agree with TRBD1. CDR3 size: 16 residues. From germline, CDR1 is SNHLY and CDR2 FYNNEI. Unmatched junction bases numbered 10, after V lost 8 bases and J lost 4 bases. CDR3 sequence (DNA): TGTGCCAGCTCCGGGACAGGGGTCAGTCTCACCGGGGAGCTGTTTTTT. This codes for CASSGTGVSLTGELFF.

The chain is built from TRBV11-2 and TRBJ2-3; tentative D call: TRBD1 (5 bases). The CDR3 consists of 15 residues. The V end lost 4 bases, the J end lost 3 bases, and 14 bases lay between the germline ends. The germline gives CDR1 SGHAT, CDR2 FQNNGV. CDR3 DNA sequence: TGTGCCAGCAGCTCCGGCTCTCAGGGTACAGATACGCAGTATTTT. This codes for CASSSGSQGTDTQYF.

The gene calls are TRBV6-6 and TRBJ2-7, with 7 bases fitting TRBD1. V was pared by 6 bases and J by 1 base, with 9 bases of the junction left unmatched. The CDR3 consists of 15 residues. From germline, CDR1 is MNHNY and CDR2 SVGAGI (reference sequence). As DNA, the CDR3 is TGTGCCAGCAGCTCACAGGGGACATTGTCCTACGAGCAGTACTTC. Protein product: CASSSQGTLSYEQYF.

CDR3 amino acids: CASSPTSGSGQGFWSNQPQHF. The CDR3 region has the DNA TGTGCCAGCAGCCCGACGTCGGGTTCGGGACAGGGCTTTTGGAGCAATCAGCCCCAGCATTTT. The chain employs TRBV14 and TRBJ1-5, with 9 bases aligning to TRBD1. Per germline, CDR1 SGHDN and CDR2 FVKESK. This CDR3 is 21 amino acids long. Losses at the gene ends were 4 bases for V and 1 base for J; bases not matched to a gene: 20.

This chain links TRBV6-5 with TRBJ1-1; D unresolved. CDR3 length equals 13 residues. Per germline, CDR1 MNHEY and CDR2 SVGAGI. The ends were cut back, 6 bases at V and 1 base at J, with 9 bases in the middle. CDR3 region: CASSSWQNTEAFF. The DNA of the CDR3 is TGTGCCAGCAGCTCCTGGCAGAACACTGAAGCTTTCTTT.

Comment on this clone: The sample contains more than one DNA sequence encoding this CDR3. CDR3 coding DNA: TGCGCCAGCAGCCAAGGGGGGGGAGCCTCCTATAATTCACCCCTCCACTTT. Translating gives CASSQGGGASYNSPLHF. V and J are TRBV4-3 and TRBJ1-6; D might be TRBD1 (5 bases). From germline, CDR1 is LGHNA and CDR2 YSLEER. With 1 base removed from V and 0 bases from J, the gap between germline ends came to 10 bases. This CDR3 comprises 17 residues.

The CDR3 protein is CASSVGLAGAPGELFF. CDR3 nucleotide sequence: TGTGCCAGCAGCGTCGGACTAGCGGGAGCTCCCGGGGAGCTGTTTTTT. This chain joins TRBV9 and TRBJ2-2; 13 positions agree with TRBD2. In germline, CDR1 is SGDLS, CDR2 YYNGEE. This CDR3 spans 16 amino acids. After removal of 2 bases from V and 6 bases from J, the junction contained 4 bases not matched to a gene. The full variable domain, in which reference TRBV9 and TRBJ2-2 provide the parts outside the CDR3, is DSGVTQTPKHLITATGQRVTLRCSPRSGDLSVYWYQQSLDQGLQFLIQYYNGEERAKGNILERFSAQQFPDLHSELNLSSLELGDSALYFCASSVGLAGAPGELFFGEGSRLTVL.

The rearrangement uses TRBV5-8 and TRBJ2-3, with D possibly TRBD2 on 5 matching bases. The germline V and J ends were trimmed by 2 bases and 5 bases, with 12 bases remaining between them. The CDR3 runs 14 residues. Germline lookup yields CDR1 SGHTS and CDR2 YDEGEE. The CDR3 nucleotides read TGTGCCAGCAGCTTCCCCGGGGTGGAAGATACGCAGTATTTT. Its translation is CASSFPGVEDTQYF. The complete variable domain, with remaining parts taken from reference TRBV5-8 and TRBJ2-3, reads EAGVTQSPTHLIKTRGQQATLRCSPISGHTSVYWYQQALGLGLQFLLWYDEGEERNRGNFPPRFSGRQFPNYSSELNVNALELEDSALYLCASSFPGVEDTQYFGPGTRLTVL.

The chain carries TRBV30 and TRBJ2-1, with 9 bases that match TRBD2. The V gene's germline CDR1 is GTSNPN and CDR2 SVGIG (reference sequence). Trimming took 2 bases from V and 8 from J; bases not matched to a gene: 10. The CDR3 runs 15 residues. The CDR3 reads CAWSKAGGPGYEQFF. The DNA of the CDR3 is TGTGCCTGGAGTAAGGCGGGAGGGCCGGGCTATGAGCAGTTCTTC.

The table lists this clone with many counts. This sample includes further DNA sequences coding for the same CDR3. CDR3 residues: CASSGTPRGTQYF. The CDR3 coding sequence is TGTGCCAGCTCCGGGACTCCCAGGGGCACCCAGTACTTC. J is TRBJ2-5 and V is TRBV27; D might be TRBD1 or TRBD2, each matching 6 bases. V lost 8 bases and J lost 8, with 18 bases in between. Germline CDR1 and CDR2: MNHEY and SMNVEV (reference sequence). This CDR3 region has 13 residues.

On this clone itself: A far larger clone is just one base off, so this is likely a read error. This chain links TRBV6-1 with TRBJ1-1; D possibly corresponds to TRBD1 (5 bases). The V end lost 2 bases, the J end lost 5 bases, and 15 bases lay between the germline ends. CDR1 and CDR2 (germline): MNHNS, SASEGT. CDR3 length: 15 residues. This CDR3 reads CASSEQEGRATEAFF. The DNA of the CDR3 is TGTGCCAGCAGTGAACAGGAAGGCAGGGCGACTGAAGCTTTCTTT.

On this clone itself: With a far larger clone one base away, a read error is the likely cause. The sample carries other DNA sequences with the same CDR3. The chain recombines TRBV30 with TRBJ2-3; D might be TRBD2 (6 bases). The CDR3 consists of 15 residues. The ends were cut back, 5 bases at V and 3 bases at J, with 18 bases in the middle. Germline V gives CDR1 GTSNPN, CDR2 SVGIG (reference sequence). CDR3 region: CAWGRAGRGTDTQYF. CDR3 nucleotides: TGTGCCTGGGGTCGGGCGGGGAGAGGAACAGATACGCAGTATTTT.

V usage is TRBV2 and J usage is TRBJ2-3, with TRBD2 identical over 9 bases. V lost 0 bases and J lost 6; bases outside the gene matches: 7. Germline values: CDR1 SNHLY, CDR2 FYNNEI. The CDR3 is made up of 16 amino acids. The CDR3 coding sequence is TGTGCCAGCAGTGAAGCGGCGGGAGGGGATGCGGATACGCAGTATTTT. Its protein is CASSEAAGGDADTQYF.

The rearrangement joins TRBV7-8 to TRBJ2-7, with D possibly called TRBD1 or TRBD2 (6 bases each). The CDR3 length is 16 residues. Germline-derived CDR1 and CDR2 are SGHVS and FQNEAQ. V lost 5 bases to trimming and J lost 2 bases, with 19 bases between them. CDR3: CASSARGRRGTYEQYF. CDR3 sequence (DNA): TGTGCCAGCAGCGCCAGGGGACGGCGGGGCACCTACGAGCAGTACTTC. The full variable domain, rest sourced from reference TRBV7-8 and TRBJ2-7, is GAGVSQSPRYKVAKRGQDVALRCDPISGHVSLFWYQQALGQGPEFLTYFQNEAQLDKSGLPSDRFFAERPEGSVSTLKIQRTQQEDSAVYLCASSARGRRGTYEQYFGPGTRLTVT.

This sequence joins TRBV5-1 and TRBJ1-1; D is ambiguous. V was shortened by 0 bases and J by 5 bases, with 11 bases between the two germline ends. CDR3 length: 14 amino acids. CDR1 is SGHRS, CDR2 YFSETQ, per germline. CDR3 nucleotide sequence: TGCGCCAGCAGCTTGGCCTCGGTGGAAACTGAAGCTTTCTTT. Protein product: CASSLASVETEAFF.